This TCR beta chain derives from a study of CD8 T cells in Susac syndrome. As for this clonotype: Its antigen is unidentified.

General study results and limits: As acknowledged by the study, its TCR sequencing and HLA analysis included a relatively small number of individuals.

V was cut by 5 bases and J by 5 bases, with 6 bases left in between. Germline values: CDR1 KGHDR, CDR2 SFDVKD. The CDR3 is 12 residues long. An input of about 0.5 to 1 ug of RNA was subjected to reverse transcription using random hexamers. TCRdb reprocessed the immunoSEQ multiplex PCR reads with MiXCR, giving one entry per CDR3 protein. Of roughly 200,000 distinct CDR3 sequences in the sample, 95% were seen once. The chain has TRBV24-1 and TRBJ1-5; no firm D call. This TCR derives from a human donor with multiple sclerosis. Sequenced input: CD4+ T cells from PBMCs. CDR3 in amino acids: CATSGGYQPQHF. CDR3 bases: TGTGCCACCAGTGGCGGTTATCAGCCCCAGCATTTT.